Given below is one T cell receptor beta chain in context. No cognate antigen has been identified for it. Qualities for individual bases were not recorded, and no much larger clone is one base off. The collaborating institutions used their own protocols to collect whole blood in K2EDTA tubes. Collaborator samples were shipped for TCRbeta analysis as frozen whole blood, isolated PBMCs, or DNA extracted from either sample type. The germline V gene (reference sequence) sets CDR1 to LNHNV and CDR2 to YYDKDF. After removal of 0 bases from V and 3 bases from J, the junction retains 3 bases not matched to a gene. The CDR3 runs 15 residues from the cysteine to the phenylalanine. The DNA shown is the 45-base CDR3, in frame from base 1. TCRbeta CDR3 regions were amplified from genomic DNA using the immunoSEQ Assay, a bias-controlled multiplex PCR. The study's processing was this. Nucleated cell counts per sample were estimated from amplification of reference gene primers within the assay. Sequence reads were collapsed and filtered to measure the absolute abundance of every unique TCRbeta CDR3 rearrangement. For each sample, productive Simpson clonality was calculated by taking the square root of Simpson's diversity index across productive rearrangements. TCRdb took over this immuneACCESS table, retaining in-frame rearrangements with V and J assigned. Such tables are incomplete; in checked studies, under half of the missing clones stem from an unresolved V gene, and the remainder is unexplained. V and J calls and clone size are copied from that table; D and trimming were computed from the DNA. The sample table records approximately 220,000 clones; about 83% of these occur just once. The ten largest clones add up to 7.5% to 9% of the sample.

These data originate in a study of blood T cell repertoires in COVID-19 (TCRdb year 2020). As for the study more broadly: Collaborator samples came from the United States, Italy and Spain and covered acute and convalescent phases of COVID-19. Where HLA class I and class II types were available, the types were taken from metadata supplied by the sample provider, not from assay-based typing. The repertoires were released in a freely available public database meant as a resource for research on the immune response to SARS-CoV-2. The prospective study material was composed of cDNA or gDNA derived from T cells, B-cell-depleted T cells, or PBMCs. Nearly every sample came with metadata listing a de-identified subject ID, COVID-19 status, age in years and sex. The dataset comprised deeply sampled blood TCRbeta repertoires from subjects exposed to, actively infected with, or recovered from COVID-19. The samples were drawn from the first 160 participants of the ongoing ImmuneRACE study and from 950 to 1,500 subjects provided by 6 global collaborators.

Study-wide findings and limitations: The quantity of clinical and demographic metadata differed by source and by participant and was supplied without curation.

This TCR was recovered from a woman aged 45-65 years with acute or convalescent COVID-19. Sequencing was performed on peripheral blood. The chain is encoded by TRBV15 joined to TRBJ2-5, with TRBD2 matching 8 junction bases. The sequenced DNA is TGTGCCACCAGCAGAGATCGGGGGGGAGAAGAGACCCAGTACTTC. It translates as CATSRDRGGEETQYF.